Following are 3 T cell receptor beta chains from one sample sequenced in a study of T cells in Graves' hyperthyroidism and ophthalmopathy. RNA transcripts were the template for amplifying TCR beta CDR3 regions. HTBI primers drove first-round RT-PCR of the TCR CDR3. Each CDR3 protein gets one entry after TCRdb re-called the multiplex PCR reads with MiXCR. This sample has around 600,000 distinct CDR3 sequences, with 13% to 15% found just once. The specimen sequenced was blood. The receptor set was obtained from a woman aged 18-29 years with Graves' ophthalmopathy.

CDR3 in DNA: TGTGCCAGCTCACCAAGACTAGCGGGGATGGAGACCCAGTACTTC. It yields the protein CASSPRLAGMETQYF. This sequence joins TRBV18 and TRBJ2-5; 11 nucleotides align to TRBD2. This CDR3 has 15 residues. After removal of 2 bases from V and 5 bases from J, the junction contained 4 bases not matched to a gene. Germline CDR1 reads KGHSH; CDR2 reads LQKENI.

This clonotype was picked up many times. V and J are TRBV29-1 and TRBJ2-7; D uncertain. The germline CDR1 and CDR2 sequences are SQVTM and ANQGSEA. The germline V and J ends were trimmed by 5 bases and 6 bases, with 11 bases remaining between them. This CDR3 spans 11 amino acids. CDR3 amino acids: CSVQFQSEQYF. The CDR3 bases are TGCAGCGTTCAGTTTCAGTCCGAGCAGTACTTC.

This clonotype was detected many times. This chain uses TRBV15 with TRBJ2-1, with D possibly TRBD2 on 6 matching bases. Trimming removed 3 bases at V and 4 bases at J, with 16 bases between. Looked up from germline, CDR1 is LNHNV and CDR2 is YYDKDF (reference sequence). The CDR3 is 16 residues long. The CDR3 region has the DNA TGTGCCACCAGCAGGGACGGTTGGGGGGTTTACAATGAGCAGTTCTTC. This sequence encodes CATSRDGWGVYNEQFF.